Shown below are 17 T cell receptor beta chains from a single sample sequenced in a study of human CD4 T cells and Enterobacteriaceae. The memory gate held CD4+ cells that were not CD45RA+CCR7+CD95- naive cells, over 95% pure. TCRdb's copy holds only in-frame clones and misses some; the assay was immunoSEQ multiplex PCR. The table has just under 30,000 clones, approximately 80% seen once. The sample comprised memory CD4+ T cells from blood. The receptor source for this set is a human donor in good health.

This chain joins TRBV11-3 and TRBJ2-5; TRBD1 matches at 7 bases. This CDR3 is 15 amino acids long. Trimming cost V 5 bases and J 5 bases; bases outside gene matches: 11. Germline CDR1 and CDR2: SGHNT and YENEEA. DNA of the CDR3: TGTGCCAGCAGCCGATCGACAGGGATAGGGGAGACCCAGTACTTC. Residues: CASSRSTGIGETQYF.

V gene TRBV28 combines with J gene TRBJ2-7; 10 bases map to TRBD1. V lost 2 bases to trimming and J lost 3 bases; unmatched junction nucleotides: 7. Germline V CDR1 and CDR2: MDHEN, SYDVKM. CDR3 length: 16 amino acids. CDR3 nucleotides: TGTGCCAGCAGTTTACCGTCCCGGGACAGGGGCTACGAGCAGTACTTC. It specifies CASSLPSRDRGYEQYF.

The V call is TRBV18, the J call TRBJ2-1; D might be TRBD2 (5 bases). The CDR3 length is 16 residues. Trimming took 3 bases from V and 5 from J, leaving 17 bases between them. Germline V gene data show CDR1 as KGHSH and CDR2 as LQKENI. CDR3 in amino acids: CASSPNVLAGDNEQFF. CDR3 nucleotides: TGTGCCAGCTCACCCAACGTCCTAGCCGGGGACAATGAGCAGTTCTTC.

A few counts support this clone. This rearrangement joins TRBV28 to TRBJ1-5, with D possibly matching TRBD1 (6 bases). V lost 4 bases and J 7 bases, leaving 14 bases between the germline ends. Looked up from germline, CDR1 is MDHEN and CDR2 is SYDVKM. The length of the CDR3 is 14 residues. CDR3 residues: CASSSSGGAQPQHF. The CDR3 DNA reads TGTGCCAGCAGTTCATCCGGGGGCGCCCAGCCCCAGCATTTT.

The chain recombines TRBV29-1 with TRBJ1-4; D gene unclear. Looked up from germline, CDR1 is SQVTM and CDR2 is ANQGSEA. The ends were cut back, 6 bases at V and 3 bases at J, with 11 bases in the middle. This CDR3 is built from 13 residues. CDR3 DNA: TGCAGCGTCCCCGGTGAGCCTAATGAAAAACTGTTTTTT. Its protein is CSVPGEPNEKLFF. Full variable domain (missing parts from reference TRBV29-1 and TRBJ1-4): SAVISQKPSRDICQRGTSLTIQCQVDSQVTMMFWYRQQPGQSLTLIATANQGSEATYESGFVIDKFPISRPNLTFSTLTVSNMSPEDSSIYLCSVPGEPNEKLFFGSGTQLSVL.

The chain combines TRBV7-2 with TRBJ2-5; D gene uncertain. Germline values: CDR1 SGHTA, CDR2 FQGNSA. There are 13 residues in the CDR3. V lost 3 bases and J lost 7, with 12 bases in between. CDR3 nucleotides: TGTGCCAGCAGCTTGGGCAGGAAGGCGACCCAGTACTTC. As protein: CASSLGRKATQYF.

This chain links TRBV25-1 with TRBJ2-1; D may be TRBD2 (7 bases). The CDR3 consists of 16 residues. V was cut by 6 bases and J by 4 bases, with 19 bases left in between. Germline CDR1 and CDR2: MGHDK and SYGVNS. This CDR3 reads CASREGSGGKYNEQFF. CDR3 in DNA: TGTGCCAGCAGGGAGGGGTCGGGGGGCAAATACAATGAGCAGTTCTTC. The full variable domain, in which reference TRBV25-1 and TRBJ2-1 provide the parts outside the CDR3, is EADIYQTPRYLVIGTGKKITLECSQTMGHDKMYWYQQDPGMELHLIHYSYGVNSTEKGDLSSESTVSRIRTEHFPLTLESARPSHTSQYLCASREGSGGKYNEQFFGPGTRLTVL.

This chain uses TRBV28 with TRBJ1-5; D remains ambiguous. Germline V CDR1 and CDR2: MDHEN, SYDVKM. V lost 8 bases and J lost 4, with 9 bases in between. CDR3 length: 12 residues. The CDR3 region is CASFSSNQPQHF. The CDR3 DNA is TGTGCCAGCTTTAGCTCGAATCAGCCCCAGCATTTT.

The rearrangement uses TRBV29-1 and TRBJ2-3; the D gene could be TRBD1 or TRBD2 (6 bases each). CDR3 length equals 14 residues. V lost 6 bases, J lost 5 bases, and 18 bases lay in between. Per germline, CDR1 SQVTM and CDR2 ANQGSEA. The CDR3: CSVGEGGVEDTQYF. CDR3 in DNA: TGCAGCGTCGGAGAGGGGGGAGTGGAAGATACGCAGTATTTT.

This sequence joins TRBV5-1 and TRBJ2-5; 10 nucleotides agree with TRBD1. J lost 5 bases, V lost 3 bases, and 1 base had no gene match. The CDR3 extends over 13 amino acids. Germline loops: CDR1 SGHRS, CDR2 YFSETQ. The CDR3 region is CASSWTGGETQYF. The CDR3 DNA follows: TGCGCCAGCAGCTGGACAGGGGGGGAGACCCAGTACTTC.

V gene TRBV5-4 combines with J gene TRBJ2-7; 9 bases match TRBD1. V trimming: 3 bases; J trimming: 1 base; junction bases outside the gene matches: 5. CDR1 is SGHNT and CDR2 is YYREEE in the germline V gene (reference sequence). This CDR3 has 15 amino acids. The CDR3 bases are TGTGCCAGCAGCTCCCAGACAGGGGGTTCCTACGAGCAGTACTTC. It encodes CASSSQTGGSYEQYF.

This chain uses TRBV5-1 with TRBJ1-1, with D possibly being TRBD1 (5 bases). Germline CDR1 reads SGHRS; CDR2 reads YFSETQ. This CDR3 is 14 amino acids long. Trimming removed 3 bases at V and 9 bases at J, with 18 bases between. The CDR3 coding sequence is TGCGCCAGCAGCTCAGACGGGGACCCCGGTAAAGCTTTCTTT. This gives the protein CASSSDGDPGKAFF.

The chain recombines TRBV9 with TRBJ2-5, with D maybe TRBD2 (5 bases). This CDR3 contains 15 residues. Germline CDR1 is SGDLS and CDR2 is YYNGEE. V was pared by 0 bases and J by 1 base, with 10 bases between. The CDR3 nucleotides read TGTGCCAGCAGCGTAGGGTACAGCGGCCAAGAGACCCAGTACTTC. Translated, it gives CASSVGYSGQETQYF. The full variable domain, rest sourced from reference TRBV9 and TRBJ2-5, is DSGVTQTPKHLITATGQRVTLRCSPRSGDLSVYWYQQSLDQGLQFLIQYYNGEERAKGNILERFSAQQFPDLHSELNLSSLELGDSALYFCASSVGYSGQETQYFGPGTRLLVL.

The chain uses TRBV14 and TRBJ1-2; D remains ambiguous. CDR1 is SGHDN and CDR2 is FVKESK in the germline V gene. V gave up 0 bases and J gave up 4 bases, with 9 bases separating them. This CDR3 has 14 residues. The CDR3 bases are TGTGCCAGCAGCCAAGACGGAGGGTTCTATGGCTACACCTTC. It yields the protein CASSQDGGFYGYTF.

The CDR3 region is CASSATSGITYNEQFF. The CDR3 nucleotides read TGTGCCAGCAGTGCAACTAGCGGCATAACTTACAATGAGCAGTTCTTC. The rearrangement uses TRBV25-1 and TRBJ2-1, with 8 bases that match TRBD2. Germline trimming cut 4 bases from V and 4 bases from J; bases unmatched to any gene: 9. The CDR3 runs to 16 residues. Germline V CDR1 and CDR2: MGHDK, SYGVNS. Looking up the rest from reference TRBV25-1 and TRBJ2-1 gives the full variable domain: EADIYQTPRYLVIGTGKKITLECSQTMGHDKMYWYQQDPGMELHLIHYSYGVNSTEKGDLSSESTVSRIRTEHFPLTLESARPSHTSQYLCASSATSGITYNEQFFGPGTRLTVL.

The V gene is TRBV7-9, the J gene TRBJ2-3; D remains ambiguous. CDR3 length: 14 amino acids. The V gene's germline CDR1 is SEHNR and CDR2 FQNEAQ (reference sequence). V was trimmed by 2 bases and J by 5 bases, leaving 11 bases between them. This CDR3 reads CASSLLLTQDTQYF. DNA of the CDR3: TGTGCCAGCAGCTTACTACTTACACAAGATACGCAGTATTTT. The full variable domain, with the rest looked up from reference TRBV7-9 and TRBJ2-3, is DTGVSQNPRHKITKRGQNVTFRCDPISEHNRLYWYRQTLGQGPEFLTYFQNEAQLEKSRLLSDRFSAERPKGSFSTLEIQRTEQGDSAMYLCASSLLLTQDTQYFGPGTRLTVL.

This chain links TRBV7-2 with TRBJ2-5; D not certain. Trimming left V 1 base short and J 3 bases short, with 9 bases between. This CDR3 has 14 amino acids. Looked up from germline, CDR1 is SGHTA and CDR2 is FQGNSA. The CDR3 region has the DNA TGTGCCAGCAGCTTAGGAGTCCATGAAGAGACCCAGTACTTC. Translated, it gives CASSLGVHEETQYF.